The 20 T cell receptor beta chains below were found in one sample sequenced in a study of T cell responses to AZD1222 COVID-19 vaccine. TCRdb keeps only in-frame clones here, not all; method: immunoSEQ multiplex PCR. Found here are approximately 94,000 clones, around 87% of them singletons; the top ten hold roughly 4.2%. The starting material was peripheral blood, obtained on day 0 of MenACWY control vaccination. All receptors derive from an adult in good health.

V and J are TRBV4-1 and TRBJ1-2; 8 bases line up with TRBD1. In germline, CDR1 is MGHRA, CDR2 YSYEKL. The CDR3 has 19 amino acids. The trim removed 1 base at V and 4 bases at J, leaving 17 bases unmatched. The CDR3 region has the DNA TGCGCCAGCAGCCAAGCTCTCCGGACAGGGTTGAGCCGCCGCTATGGCTACACCTTC. Its protein product is CASSQALRTGLSRRYGYTF.

This clone showed up just once. This chain joins TRBV29-1 and TRBJ2-3, with 9 bases lining up with TRBD2. CDR3 length equals 16 residues. Germline CDR1 and CDR2: SQVTM and ANQGSEA. V trimming: 3 bases; J trimming: 2 bases; junction bases outside the gene matches: 9. CDR3 DNA sequence: TGCAGCGTTGACCCCAGCGGGGGGTATACCACAGATACGCAGTATTTT. Protein sequence: CSVDPSGGYTTDTQYF.

This chain links TRBV10-3 with TRBJ1-2, with TRBD1 as a possible D gene (5 bases). The CDR3 contains 15 residues. CDR1 is ENHRY and CDR2 is SYGVKD in the germline V gene. The V and J ends lost 4 bases and 6 bases respectively, with 18 bases between them. This CDR3 reads CAISARTDRRHGYTF. The CDR3 coding sequence is TGTGCCATCAGTGCCAGGACCGACAGAAGGCATGGCTACACCTTC.

This chain uses TRBV4-3 with TRBJ2-1, with D perhaps given as TRBD1 or TRBD2 (5 bases each). Trimming removed 4 bases at V and 0 bases at J, with 13 bases between. The CDR3 contains 16 residues. Germline assignment: CDR1 LGHNA and CDR2 YSLEER. CDR3 in DNA: TGCGCCAGCAGCCGGGGGACCGCCAGCTCCTACAATGAGCAGTTCTTC. Translated: CASSRGTASSYNEQFF.

As concerns this clone: Its ends do not fully match the called genes, so a read error is possible. The chain employs TRBV7-7 and TRBJ1-6; 8 bases match TRBD1. The CDR3 is 18 residues long. In germline, CDR1 is SSHAT, CDR2 FNYEAQ (reference sequence). The CDR3 nucleotides read TGTGCTAGCAGGACCTCGCAGGGGGCGTTCACCTATAATTCACCCCTCCACTTT. This gives the protein CASRTSQGAFTYNSPLHF.

By sample share, this clone is medium-sized. The V call is TRBV2, the J call TRBJ2-5, with D possibly matching TRBD2 (5 bases). The germline gives CDR1 SNHLY, CDR2 FYNNEI. The CDR3 loop spans 12 amino acids. The ends were cut back, 7 bases at V and 4 bases at J, with 10 bases in the middle. In nucleotides, the CDR3 is TGTGCCAGCAAAACACTAGGAGAGACCCAGTACTTC. Translation: CASKTLGETQYF.

The chain carries TRBV10-1 and TRBJ2-5, with D hard to call. V dropped 0 bases and J dropped 3 bases, with 8 bases sitting between them. This CDR3 is 14 amino acids long. Germline CDR1 is WNHNN and CDR2 is SYGVQD (reference sequence). DNA for the CDR3: TGCGCCAGCAGTGAGTCCGGCGGAGAAGAGACCCAGTACTTC. This encodes CASSESGGEETQYF.

V and J are TRBV7-8 and TRBJ2-2; TRBD1 might be the D (5 bases). The germline CDR1 and CDR2 sequences are SGHVS and FQNEAQ. The V end lost 1 base, the J end lost 0 bases, and 9 bases lay between the germline ends. This CDR3 is 16 amino acids long. CDR3 DNA: TGTGCCAGCAGCTTAGGTCGCAGGGCGAACACCGGGGAGCTGTTTTTT. It translates to CASSLGRRANTGELFF.

This sequence joins TRBV5-1 and TRBJ2-3, with D unclear. Trimming removed 0 bases from V and 9 bases from J, with 23 bases in between. The CDR3 loop spans 17 amino acids. Germline CDR1 SGHRS, CDR2 YFSETQ. CDR3 sequence: CASSLARQGHSIETQYF. CDR3 nucleotide sequence: TGCGCCAGCAGCTTGGCCCGGCAAGGGCATAGTATTGAGACGCAGTATTTT.

The gene calls are TRBV7-2 and TRBJ2-1, with TRBD2 matching over 7 bases. Germline assignment: CDR1 SGHTA and CDR2 FQGNSA. The V gene end was trimmed by 5 bases and the J gene end by 0 bases; junction bases not matched to a gene: 7. The CDR3 totals 16 residues. The CDR3, as DNA: TGTGCCAGCAGCCCCCTGCGGGGGAGCTCCTACAATGAGCAGTTCTTC. Protein sequence: CASSPLRGSSYNEQFF.

This chain links TRBV6-2 or TRBV6-3 with TRBJ1-4; maybe TRBD1 (5 bases). The CDR3 sequence is 18 residues long. Germline CDR1 is MNHEY and CDR2 is SVGEGT. The germline V and J ends were trimmed by 3 bases and 0 bases, with 17 bases remaining between them. As DNA, the CDR3 is TGTGCCAGCAGTTATCCCCGGCAACAGGCGGCAACTAATGAAAAACTGTTTTTT. This translates into CASSYPRQQAATNEKLFF.

The chain recombines TRBV5-1 with TRBJ2-5; D gene uncertain. This CDR3 is built from 13 residues. V was clipped by 4 bases and J by 2 bases, with 9 bases between them. CDR1 and CDR2 (germline): SGHRS, YFSETQ. CDR3 in amino acids: CASSMISQETQYF. Here the CDR3 DNA reads TGCGCCAGCAGCATGATTTCACAAGAGACCCAGTACTTC. Drawing the rest from reference TRBV5-1 and TRBJ2-5, the complete variable domain is KAGVTQTPRYLIKTRGQQVTLSCSPISGHRSVSWYQQTPGQGLQFLFEYFSETQRNKGNFPGRFSGRQFSNSRSEMNVSTLELGDSALYLCASSMISQETQYFGPGTRLLVL.

V is TRBV9 and J is TRBJ1-1; a possible D gene is TRBD1 (6 bases). Germline loops: CDR1 SGDLS, CDR2 YYNGEE. Trimming left V 2 bases short and J 1 base short, with 6 bases between. This CDR3 has 13 residues. The CDR3 sequence is CASSVRGNTEAFF. The CDR3 nucleotides are TGTGCCAGCAGCGTCAGGGGGAACACTGAAGCTTTCTTT.

This clone was detected only once. J is TRBJ2-2 and V is TRBV7-9, with D unresolved. V gave up 6 bases and J gave up 0 bases, with 8 bases separating them. The CDR3 is made up of 14 amino acids. Germline CDR1 is SEHNR and CDR2 is FQNEAQ (reference sequence). DNA for the CDR3: TGTGCCAGCAGTCTTAACGCGAACACCGGGGAGCTGTTTTTT. It specifies CASSLNANTGELFF.

V and J are TRBV28 and TRBJ2-3; 12 bases line up with TRBD1. The V segment lost 4 bases and the J segment 4 bases; nucleotides outside the gene matches: 9. The germline CDR1 and CDR2 sequences are MDHEN and SYDVKM. The CDR3 is made up of 17 amino acids. CDR3 region: CASSSGTGGDGPDTQYF. CDR3 DNA sequence: TGTGCCAGCAGTTCCGGGACAGGGGGCGATGGTCCAGATACGCAGTATTTT.

The table lists this clone with a few counts. The chain joins TRBV5-1 to TRBJ1-2; no definite D call. V was shortened by 2 bases and J by 4 bases, with 21 bases between the two germline ends. Germline CDR1 SGHRS, CDR2 YFSETQ. CDR3 size: 17 residues. CDR3 sequence: CASSLLPETGEPYGYTF. The CDR3 bases are TGCGCCAGCAGCTTACTTCCAGAGACCGGGGAACCCTATGGCTACACCTTC.

The chain uses TRBV7-2 and TRBJ1-6; D is possibly TRBD1 (5 bases). Trimming stripped 1 base from V and 8 bases from J, with 12 bases between. This CDR3 comprises 15 residues. CDR1 is SGHTA and CDR2 is FQGNSA in the germline V gene. The CDR3, as DNA: TGTGCCAGCAGCTTAGAGGTGGGGCAGCATTCACCCCTCCACTTT. Translation gives CASSLEVGQHSPLHF.

The chain uses TRBV9 and TRBJ2-1; D gene unclear. In germline, CDR1 is SGDLS, CDR2 YYNGEE. Trimming removed 0 bases at V and 6 bases at J, with 10 bases between. The CDR3 has 14 residues. The chain's CDR3 is CASSVGQYGNEQFF. The CDR3 DNA sequence: TGTGCCAGCAGCGTAGGTCAGTACGGCAATGAGCAGTTCTTC.

This rearrangement joins TRBV28 to TRBJ1-1; D is possibly TRBD1 (5 bases). CDR3 size: 15 residues. Trimming took 6 bases from V and 2 from J, leaving 16 bases between them. The germline V gene has CDR1 MDHEN and CDR2 SYDVKM. CDR3 amino acids: CASSPRGLANTEAFF. The CDR3 nucleotides read TGTGCCAGCAGCCCGAGGGGCCTAGCAAACACTGAAGCTTTCTTT.

This chain connects TRBV3-1 (or the pseudogene TRBV3-2) to TRBJ2-2; D might be TRBD1 or TRBD2, each matching 5 bases. The V gene's germline CDR1 is LGHDT and CDR2 YNNKEL (reference sequence). Trimming removed 8 bases from V and 4 bases from J, with 20 bases in between. The CDR3 runs to 16 residues. The CDR3 DNA reads TGTGCCAGCCGAGCGAGGGGTCAGGGCGGCACCGGGGAGCTGTTTTTT. Translating it yields CASRARGQGGTGELFF.